The 11 T cell receptor beta chains presented below share a single source sample, sequenced in a study of neurological immune-mediated disorders. TCRdb recomputed calls from the 5' RACE reads with MiXCR, one row per CDR3 protein. The sample lists 95,000 or so distinct CDR3 sequences, roughly 4% occurring once. The sequencing input was PBMCs. These TCRs come from a woman aged 18-30 years with multiple sclerosis.

This clonotype was detected ten times or more. This chain connects TRBV29-1 to TRBJ1-2, with no clear D. V gave up 1 base and J gave up 5 bases, with 14 bases separating them. The CDR3 runs to 14 residues. Per germline, CDR1 SQVTM and CDR2 ANQGSEA. The CDR3 region is CSVEGARVPYGYTF. The CDR3 coding sequence is TGCAGCGTTGAAGGGGCGAGGGTCCCTTATGGCTACACCTTC.

This clonotype came up many times. The chain recombines TRBV18 with TRBJ2-7; no definite D call. Between the trimmed V and J ends, which lost 1 base and 4 bases, there was a span of 17 bases. This CDR3 region has 16 residues. Germline-derived CDR1 and CDR2 are KGHSH and LQKENI. The CDR3 loop reads CASSPLADSGKYEQYF. CDR3 DNA sequence: TGTGCCAGCTCACCACTAGCAGACTCGGGCAAGTACGAGCAGTACTTC.

This clonotype has a count of ten or more. One end of the junction varies from germline; a read error may be responsible. The chain carries TRBV7-9 and TRBJ1-6; perhaps TRBD1 as D (5 bases). The V gene's germline CDR1 is SEHNR and CDR2 FQNEAQ (reference sequence). CDR3 length: 16 residues. The CDR3 protein is CASSHSGDGKNSALHF. Here the CDR3 DNA reads TGTGCCAGCAGCCATTCGGGGGACGGAAAGAATTCAGCCCTCCACTTT.

At least ten counts were recorded for this clonotype. The chain couples TRBV28 to TRBJ2-1; 7 positions match TRBD2. Germline V gene lookup returns CDR1 MDHEN and CDR2 SYDVKM. V lost 2 bases to trimming and J lost 3 bases; unmatched junction nucleotides: 7. CDR3 length: 16 residues. CDR3 in DNA: TGTGCCAGCAGTTTAGCCGCTAGCGGACTCTACAATGAGCAGTTCTTC. It encodes CASSLAASGLYNEQFF.

Many counts were recorded for this clonotype. The rearrangement joins TRBV20-1 to TRBJ2-4; 7 positions agree with TRBD2. Trimming removed 3 bases from V and 0 bases from J; junction bases left unmatched: 8. The V gene's germline CDR1 is DFQATT and CDR2 SNEGSKA (reference sequence). The CDR3 runs 16 residues. CDR3 DNA sequence: TGCAGTGCTAGGGACGCAGCGGGACTAGCCAAAAACATTCAGTACTTC. Its protein product is CSARDAAGLAKNIQYF.

This clonotype was seen many times. The chain has TRBV2 and TRBJ2-1, with D uncertain. V dropped 3 bases and J dropped 11 bases, with 11 bases sitting between them. The germline gives CDR1 SNHLY, CDR2 FYNNEI. This CDR3 contains 12 residues. CDR3 nucleotides: TGTGCCAGCAGTGACCCGGCTGGGAAGCAGTTCTTC. This sequence encodes CASSDPAGKQFF.

V usage is TRBV5-1 and J usage is TRBJ2-3; D might be TRBD1 or TRBD2, each matching 5 bases. There are 14 residues in the CDR3. Germline CDR1 reads SGHRS; CDR2 reads YFSETQ. The V end lost 7 bases, the J end lost 3 bases, and 15 bases lay between the germline ends. CDR3 in DNA: TGCGCCAGCCGAATAGAGGGGTCAACAGATACGCAGTATTTT. Protein: CASRIEGSTDTQYF.

This clonotype was seen ten or more times. The chain carries TRBV12-3 or TRBV12-4 and TRBJ1-1; 7 positions agree with TRBD1. V shed 7 bases, J shed 6 bases, and the junction held 5 bases outside the gene matches. This CDR3 has 12 amino acids. The CDR3 DNA follows: TGTGCCAGCACCTCGGGACAGCCTGAAGCTTTCTTT. It specifies CASTSGQPEAFF.

Regarding this clonotype: This may stem from a read error, because a much larger clone lies one nucleotide away. This is likely a read error, given that the CDR3 carries no conserved phenylalanine or tryptophan at its end. This rearrangement joins TRBV29-1 to TRBJ2-1; 10 bases map to TRBD2. The CDR3 sequence is 14 residues long. The germline CDR1 and CDR2 sequences are SQVTM and ANQGSEA. The J segment lost 6 bases and the V segment lost 4 bases, leaving 6 bases of the junction unmatched. The CDR3 region is CSVVERGGANEQFC. The CDR3 nucleotides read TGCAGCGTTGTTGAGCGGGGGGGTGCCAATGAGCAGTTCTGC.

This clonotype was seen at least ten times. The chain couples TRBV6-5 to TRBJ2-3; 8 bases map to TRBD1. Germline CDR1 reads MNHEY; CDR2 reads SVGAGI. V trimming: 5 bases; J trimming: 4 bases; junction bases outside the gene matches: 2. CDR3 length: 13 amino acids. CDR3 sequence reads: CASSQQGADTQYF. DNA of the CDR3: TGTGCCAGCAGTCAACAGGGGGCAGATACGCAGTATTTT.

This clonotype was detected many times. The chain recombines TRBV12-3 or TRBV12-4 with TRBJ2-1, with D tentatively TRBD1 (6 bases). The CDR3 covers 13 residues. V was cut by 0 bases and J by 15 bases, with 15 bases left in between. This CDR3 reads CASSLAPRGSTFF. CDR3 bases: TGTGCCAGCAGTTTAGCCCCCAGGGGATCTACGTTCTTC.